This paragraph covers one TCR beta chain sequence. The data were obtained in a study of CD8 T cells in Susac syndrome. Germline V gene sequence: CDR1 WSHSY, CDR2 SAAADI. The V end lost 8 bases, the J end lost 5 bases, and 13 bases lay between the germline ends. This CDR3 spans 12 amino acids. Reverse transcription of roughly 0.5 to 1 ug RNA used random hexamers. TCRdb passed the immunoSEQ multiplex PCR reads through MiXCR, listing each CDR3 protein once. This table holds 400,000 or so distinct CDR3 sequences, more than 80% found once. V is TRBV10-2 and J is TRBJ2-7; D not resolved. The TCR originated in a human donor with multiple sclerosis. The material sequenced was CD8+ T cells from PBMCs. The CDR3 DNA reads as TGCGCCAGCTGCCCTACGTCAGACGAGCAGTACTTC. This translates into CASCPTSDEQYF.